This T cell receptor (beta chain) originates from a study of blood T cell repertoires in COVID-19. Looking at the study overall: Researchers got acute and convalescent COVID-19 samples from the United States, Italy and Spain.

CDR3 size: 22 residues. The J segment lost 4 bases and the V segment lost 3 bases, leaving 22 bases of the junction unmatched. Germline CDR1 MNHEY, CDR2 SMNVEV (reference sequence). In the authors' methods: Cell counts per sample came from amplifying reference gene primers. Measured with immunoSEQ multiplex PCR; TCRdb has only the in-frame clones, and not every one. V, J and clone size reflect that table, while D and trimming were determined from the DNA. The table has more than 25,000 clones, roughly nine tenths seen once. This clonotype originated in a human donor in a cohort sampled during active COVID-19. The sample taken for sequencing was peripheral blood. V is TRBV27 and J is TRBJ2-6; TRBD2 matches 9 bases. CDR3 bases: TGTGCCAGCAGTTTTTTTTCGGCGGGGGGGACTAGTGCTTTTGTAGGGGCCAACGTCCTGACTTTC. This codes for CASSFFSAGGTSAFVGANVLTF.